This TCR beta chain was identified in a study of identical twins. Template switching introduced a universal primer site, and the cDNA bore unique molecular identifiers. TCRdb re-analysed the 5' RACE reads in MiXCR, keeping a single row per CDR3 protein. Of hundreds of thousands of distinct CDR3 sequences detected, 6.5% to 8.5% appear once; the ten largest clones hold 1.9%. Whole-study results and caveats: Excess twin sharing in beta out-of-frame sequences was weaker. Modelling underestimated the level of out-of-frame TCR alpha sharing observed in monozygotic twins.

This clonotype has at least ten counts. Its antigen remains unknown. These data were also reused for a study on yellow fever vaccine responses in identical twins.

The receptor comes from a woman between 18 and 29 years old in good health. Specimen: memory (CD45RO+) T cells sorted from blood.

DNA of the CDR3: TGTGCCAGCAGCTTAGAATCCGGAGATACGCAGTATTTT. Protein product: CASSLESGDTQYF. V and J are TRBV7-2 and TRBJ2-3, with D hard to call. Trimming took off 1 base at V and 5 bases at J, with 7 bases between the two ends. There are 13 residues in the CDR3. Germline V lookup: CDR1 SGHTA, CDR2 FQGNSA.